Listed here are 7 T cell receptor beta chains from one sample, sequenced in a study of blood T cell repertoires in COVID-19. The table came from immunoSEQ multiplex PCR; TCRdb's copy has only in-frame clones and leaves some out. The data contain a few hundred thousand clones, about 92% of them seen just once; the ten biggest clones take up 0.55% to 0.75%. What was sequenced was PBMCs or T cells enriched from blood (not recorded which). The receptors here all came from a man between 18 and 29 years old who had recovered from COVID-19.

The chain recombines TRBV6-1 with TRBJ1-4; D gene unclear. The V end was cut by 0 bases, the J end by 2 bases, with 10 bases between. The V gene's germline CDR1 is MNHNS and CDR2 SASEGT. The CDR3 runs to 16 residues. The CDR3 spells CASSEAGGSTNEKLFF. DNA of the CDR3: TGTGCCAGCAGTGAAGCAGGAGGGTCCACTAATGAAAAACTGTTTTTT.

The rearrangement uses TRBV14 and TRBJ1-4, with D unclear. V gave up 5 bases and J gave up 7 bases, with 8 bases separating them. There are 12 residues in the CDR3. CDR1 is SGHDN and CDR2 is FVKESK in the germline V gene. This chain's CDR3 is CASSREAEKLFF. The CDR3 DNA reads as TGTGCCAGCAGCAGGGAGGCTGAAAAACTGTTTTTT.

V gene TRBV7-9 combines with J gene TRBJ2-1; a possible D gene is TRBD2 (5 bases). This CDR3 spans 15 amino acids. CDR1 is SEHNR and CDR2 is FQNEAQ in the germline V gene (reference sequence). The V and J ends lost 6 bases and 0 bases respectively, with 12 bases between them. The CDR3 DNA reads TGTGCCAGCAGTACGGACTGGAGCTCCTACAATGAGCAGTTCTTC. Translation: CASSTDWSSYNEQFF.

The rearrangement links TRBV5-4 to TRBJ1-1; the D gene is possibly TRBD1 (5 bases). Germline V CDR1 and CDR2: SGHNT, YYREEE (reference sequence). This CDR3 spans 17 amino acids. V was clipped by 4 bases and J by 3 bases, with 22 bases between them. CDR3 protein: CASSTLGWSTGDTEAFF. CDR3 DNA: TGTGCCAGCAGCACCCTCGGGTGGTCGACGGGGGACACTGAAGCTTTCTTT.

This clone was picked up one time. The rearrangement joins TRBV5-1 to TRBJ1-1, with D unclear. Trimming removed 3 bases at V and 6 bases at J, with 15 bases between. CDR3 length: 14 amino acids. Per the germline V gene, CDR1 is SGHRS and CDR2 is YFSETQ. The CDR3 loop reads CASSWTAGGSEAFF. The CDR3 nucleotides read TGCGCCAGCAGCTGGACGGCGGGTGGTTCTGAAGCTTTCTTT.

The chain carries TRBV6-5 and TRBJ1-1; possible D gene TRBD1, 5 bases. The CDR3 loop spans 11 amino acids. Germline CDR1 is MNHEY and CDR2 is SVGAGI. Trimming stripped 6 bases from V and 10 bases from J, with 12 bases between. CDR3 loop: CASRRGVSAFF. The DNA for the CDR3 is TGTGCCAGCAGGCGGGGGGTATCAGCTTTCTTT.

The rearrangement links TRBV7-8 to TRBJ2-3; no reliable D call. This CDR3 is 16 amino acids long. The germline gives CDR1 SGHVS, CDR2 FQNEAQ. Trimming took 0 bases from V and 4 from J, leaving 14 bases between them. CDR3 region: CASSLAWSEPADTQYF. CDR3 nucleotides: TGTGCCAGCAGCTTAGCGTGGAGCGAACCTGCAGATACGCAGTATTTT.